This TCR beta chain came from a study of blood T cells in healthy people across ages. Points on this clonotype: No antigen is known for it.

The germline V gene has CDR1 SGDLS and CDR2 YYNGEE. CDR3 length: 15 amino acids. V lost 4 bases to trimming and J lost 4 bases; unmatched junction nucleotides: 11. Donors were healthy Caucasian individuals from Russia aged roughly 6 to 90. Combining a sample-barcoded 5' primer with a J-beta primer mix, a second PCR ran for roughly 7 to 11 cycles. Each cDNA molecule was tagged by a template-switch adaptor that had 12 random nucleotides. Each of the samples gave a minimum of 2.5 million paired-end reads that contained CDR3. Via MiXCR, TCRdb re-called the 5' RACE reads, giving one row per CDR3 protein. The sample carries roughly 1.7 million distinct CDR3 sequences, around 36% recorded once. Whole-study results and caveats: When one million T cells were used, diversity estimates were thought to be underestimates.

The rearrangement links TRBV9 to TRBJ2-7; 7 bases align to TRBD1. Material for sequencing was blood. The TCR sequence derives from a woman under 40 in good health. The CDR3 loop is CASSPDPDRVYEQYF. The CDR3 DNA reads TGTGCCAGCAGCCCCGACCCCGACAGGGTGTACGAGCAGTACTTC.